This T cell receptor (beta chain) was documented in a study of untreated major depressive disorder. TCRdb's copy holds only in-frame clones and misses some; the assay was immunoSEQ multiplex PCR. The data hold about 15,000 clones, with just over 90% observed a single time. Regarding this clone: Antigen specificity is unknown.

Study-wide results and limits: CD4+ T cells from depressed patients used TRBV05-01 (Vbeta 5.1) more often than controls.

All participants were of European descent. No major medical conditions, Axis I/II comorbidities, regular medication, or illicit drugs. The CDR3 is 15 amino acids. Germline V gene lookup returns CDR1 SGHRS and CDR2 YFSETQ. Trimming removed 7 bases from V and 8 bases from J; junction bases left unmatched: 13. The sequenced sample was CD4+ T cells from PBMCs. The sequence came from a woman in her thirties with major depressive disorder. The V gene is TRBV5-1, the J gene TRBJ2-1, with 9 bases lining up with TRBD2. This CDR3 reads CASETGGRAFDEQFF. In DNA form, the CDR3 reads TGCGCCAGCGAGACAGGCGGGAGGGCCTTTGATGAGCAGTTCTTC. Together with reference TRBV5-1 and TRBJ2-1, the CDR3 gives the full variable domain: KAGVTQTPRYLIKTRGQQVTLSCSPISGHRSVSWYQQTPGQGLQFLFEYFSETQRNKGNFPGRFSGRQFSNSRSEMNVSTLELGDSALYLCASETGGRAFDEQFFGPGTRLTVL.